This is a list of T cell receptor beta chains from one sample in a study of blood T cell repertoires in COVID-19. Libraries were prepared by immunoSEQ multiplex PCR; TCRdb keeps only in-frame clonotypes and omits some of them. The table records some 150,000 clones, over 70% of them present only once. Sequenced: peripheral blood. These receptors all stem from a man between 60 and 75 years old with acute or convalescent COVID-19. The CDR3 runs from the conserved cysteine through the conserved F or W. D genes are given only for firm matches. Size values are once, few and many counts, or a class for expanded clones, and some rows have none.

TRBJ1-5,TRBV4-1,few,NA,CASSRGVSNQPQHF,TGCGCCAGCAGCCGGGGAGTTAGCAATCAGCCCCAGCATTTT
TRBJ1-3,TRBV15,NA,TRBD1,CATSRDLGQGRSRNTIYF,TGTGCCACCAGCAGAGATCTGGGACAGGGGAGATCACGAAACACCATATATTTT
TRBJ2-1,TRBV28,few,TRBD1,CASSPGQGPGEQFF,TGTGCCAGCAGCCCAGGACAGGGGCCTGGGGAGCAGTTCTTC
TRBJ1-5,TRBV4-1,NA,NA,CASSQEGGGNQPQHF,TGCGCCAGCAGCCAAGAGGGGGGTGGCAATCAGCCCCAGCATTTT
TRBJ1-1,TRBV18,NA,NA,CASSPDKNTEAFF,TGTGCCAGCTCACCGGACAAGAACACTGAAGCTTTCTTT
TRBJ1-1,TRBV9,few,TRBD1,CASSEGTGKDTEAFF,TGTGCCAGCAGCGAGGGGACAGGGAAGGACACTGAAGCTTTCTTT
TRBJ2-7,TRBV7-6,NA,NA,CASSSQGDLRAYEQYF,TGTGCCAGCAGCTCCCAAGGGGATCTGAGAGCCTACGAGCAGTACTTC
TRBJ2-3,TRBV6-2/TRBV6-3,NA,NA,CASSYSSLRTDTQYF,TGTGCCAGCAGTTACTCTTCCCTACGCACAGATACGCAGTATTTT
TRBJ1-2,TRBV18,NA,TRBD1,CASSTGQGAVLYGYTF,TGTGCCAGCTCGACAGGACAGGGGGCCGTACTCTATGGCTACACCTTC
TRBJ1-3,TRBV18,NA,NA,CASSPQPKNSGNTIYF,TGTGCCAGCTCACCACAGCCAAAGAACTCTGGAAACACCATATATTTT
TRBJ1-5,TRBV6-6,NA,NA,CASSREGQPQHF,TGTGCCAGCAGTCGCGAGGGCCAGCCCCAGCATTTT
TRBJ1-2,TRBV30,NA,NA,CAWSLARAYYGYTF,TGTGCCTGGAGTCTGGCCAGGGCCTACTATGGCTACACCTTC
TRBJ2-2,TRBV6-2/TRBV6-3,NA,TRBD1,CASSRVRGSTGELFF,TGTGCCAGCAGTCGGGTCAGGGGGAGCACCGGGGAGCTGTTTTTT
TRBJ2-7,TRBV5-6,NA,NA,CASSLGSAGSYEQYF,TGTGCCAGCAGCTTGGGCAGTGCGGGCTCCTACGAGCAGTACTTC
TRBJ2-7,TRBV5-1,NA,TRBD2,CASSSSPGLAGTYEQYF,TGCGCCAGCAGCTCATCGCCTGGACTAGCGGGAACCTACGAGCAGTACTTC
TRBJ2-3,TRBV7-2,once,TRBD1,CASSLAYRGPDTQYF,TGTGCCAGCAGCTTAGCTTACAGGGGCCCAGATACGCAGTATTTT
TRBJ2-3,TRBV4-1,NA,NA,CASSQARRTDTQYF,TGCGCCAGCAGCCAGGCGCGGCGGACAGATACGCAGTATTTT
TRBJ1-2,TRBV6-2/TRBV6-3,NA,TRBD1,CASSYEGTGKYGYTF,TGTGCCAGCAGTTACGAAGGGACAGGGAAGTATGGCTACACCTTC
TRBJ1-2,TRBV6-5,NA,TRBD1,CATGDRDVYGYTF,TGTGCCACCGGGGACAGGGATGTCTATGGCTACACCTTC
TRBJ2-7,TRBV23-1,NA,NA,CASGPNSWGRGSYEQYF,TGCGCCAGCGGGCCGAACTCATGGGGGCGCGGGTCCTACGAGCAGTACTTC
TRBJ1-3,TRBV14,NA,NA,CASSQAVPGAGNTIYF,TGTGCCAGCAGCCAAGCAGTCCCAGGGGCTGGAAACACCATATATTTT
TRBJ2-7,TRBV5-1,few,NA,CASSSGDREQYF,TGCGCCAGCAGCTCCGGAGATCGGGAGCAGTACTTC
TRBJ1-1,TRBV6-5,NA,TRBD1,CASSYGTGVKEAFF,TGTGCCAGCAGTTACGGGACAGGAGTTAAGGAAGCTTTCTTT
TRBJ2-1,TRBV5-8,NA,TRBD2,CASSVRRGGGGEQFF,TGTGCCAGCAGCGTCCGACGGGGGGGAGGCGGTGAGCAGTTCTTC
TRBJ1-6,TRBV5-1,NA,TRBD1,CASSLGQGRRNSPLHF,TGCGCCAGCAGCCTAGGACAGGGGCGCAGGAATTCACCCCTCCACTTT
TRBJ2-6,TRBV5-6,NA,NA,CASSRDRRAAGANVLTF,TGTGCCAGCAGCCGGGATCGGAGGGCGGCCGGGGCCAACGTCCTGACTTTC
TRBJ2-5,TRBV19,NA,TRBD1,CASSLTGGWEETQYF,TGTGCCAGTAGCCTGACAGGGGGCTGGGAAGAGACCCAGTACTTC
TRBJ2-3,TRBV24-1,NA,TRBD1,CATSVLRQGAQYF,TGTGCCACCAGTGTACTCCGGCAGGGGGCGCAGTATTTT
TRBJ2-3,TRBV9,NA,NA,CASSETGDSTDTQYF,TGTGCCAGCAGCGAAACAGGGGACTCCACAGATACGCAGTATTTT
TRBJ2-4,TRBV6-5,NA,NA,CASFLQGLEIQYF,TGTGCCAGCTTCTTACAGGGTCTCGAAATTCAGTACTTC
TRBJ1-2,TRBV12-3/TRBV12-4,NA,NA,CASSLGREGGYTF,TGTGCCAGCAGTTTAGGCAGGGAAGGTGGCTACACCTTC
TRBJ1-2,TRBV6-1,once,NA,CASSVQRRRRPYGYTF,TGTGCCAGCAGTGTACAGCGACGGAGGAGACCCTATGGCTACACCTTC
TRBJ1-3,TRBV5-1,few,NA,CASSLVTVTIYF,TGCGCCAGCAGCTTGGTTACTGTTACCATATATTTT
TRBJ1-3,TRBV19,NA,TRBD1,CASSVRQGPSGNTIYF,TGTGCCAGTAGTGTCCGACAGGGGCCCTCTGGAAACACCATATATTTT
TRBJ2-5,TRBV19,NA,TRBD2,CATSLGGGQETQYF,TGTGCCACTTCCCTTGGGGGGGGCCAAGAGACCCAGTACTTC
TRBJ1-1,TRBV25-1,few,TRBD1,CASRETGSGTEAFF,TGTGCCAGCCGGGAGACAGGGTCGGGCACTGAAGCTTTCTTT
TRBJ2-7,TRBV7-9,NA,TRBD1,CASSLSRTGAYEQYF,TGTGCCAGCAGCTTAAGCCGGACAGGGGCCTACGAGCAGTACTTC
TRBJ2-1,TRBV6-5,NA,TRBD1,CASSYGTGGYNEQFF,TGTGCCAGCAGTTACGGGACAGGGGGTTACAATGAGCAGTTCTTC
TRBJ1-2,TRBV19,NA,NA,CASSRDIAGYTF,TGTGCCAGTAGCAGGGATATTGCTGGCTACACCTTC
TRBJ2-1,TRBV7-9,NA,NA,CASSPSGGTEEQFF,TGTGCCAGCAGCCCCTCCGGGGGAACCGAGGAGCAGTTCTTC
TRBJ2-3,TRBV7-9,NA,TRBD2,CASSLAAGGDTQYF,TGTGCCAGCAGCTTAGCAGCGGGAGGAGATACGCAGTATTTT
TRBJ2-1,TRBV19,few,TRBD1,CASSIQGVGEQFF,TGTGCCAGTAGTATTCAGGGGGTCGGGGAGCAGTTCTTC
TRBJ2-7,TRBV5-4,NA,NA,CASSSPQGSYEQYF,TGTGCCAGCAGCTCACCGCAGGGCTCCTACGAGCAGTACTTC
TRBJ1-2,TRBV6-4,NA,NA,CASSDGAAGYGYTF,TGTGCCAGCAGTGACGGGGCGGCCGGGTATGGCTACACCTTC
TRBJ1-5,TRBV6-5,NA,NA,CASSLNRDGQPQHF,TGTGCCAGCAGCCTCAACAGGGATGGACAGCCCCAGCATTTT